Listed below are T cell receptor beta chains from one sample, sequenced in a study of blood T cell repertoires in COVID-19. Profiled with immunoSEQ multiplex PCR; TCRdb holds only in-frame clones, not every one. The table has roughly 360,000 clones, roughly 90% seen once. The sample was PBMCs or T cells enriched from blood (not recorded which). These TCRs come from a woman aged 25 to 39 with acute COVID-19. Each CDR3 is given with its conserved first and last residue. A D gene is named only where the DNA matches it firmly. Clone size is stated in some rows and not others, as once, few, many or a class when expanded.

v_gene: TRBV5-1
abundance: NA
d_gene: NA
j_gene: TRBJ1-1
CDR3nt: TGCGCCAGCAGCCCCGAGGCAGTAATCACTGAAGCTTTCTTT
CDR3aa: CASSPEAVITEAFF

v_gene: TRBV5-6
abundance: NA
d_gene: NA
j_gene: TRBJ2-2
CDR3nt: TGTGCCAGCAGCGGCTGGGGGGACACCGGGGAGCTGTTTTTT
CDR3aa: CASSGWGDTGELFF

v_gene: TRBV7-9
abundance: NA
d_gene: TRBD2
j_gene: TRBJ2-7
CDR3nt: TGTGCCAGCAGCTTAATTGGGAGGGCCGCAGCCTACGAGCAGTACTTC
CDR3aa: CASSLIGRAAAYEQYF

v_gene: TRBV4-1
abundance: NA
d_gene: TRBD1
j_gene: TRBJ2-7
CDR3nt: TGCGCCAGCAGCCAGTCGGAACAGGGGGCATTTGACGAGCAGTACTTC
CDR3aa: CASSQSEQGAFDEQYF

v_gene: TRBV6-4
abundance: NA
d_gene: TRBD1
j_gene: TRBJ1-2
CDR3nt: TGTGCCAGCAGTCCTACCGGGACAGGGAATGGCTACACCTTC
CDR3aa: CASSPTGTGNGYTF

v_gene: TRBV27
abundance: NA
d_gene: NA
j_gene: TRBJ1-4
CDR3nt: TGTGCCAGCAGTACACTTATGGGGGCAGCTAATGAAAAACTGTTTTTT
CDR3aa: CASSTLMGAANEKLFF

v_gene: TRBV4-3
abundance: NA
d_gene: TRBD1
j_gene: TRBJ1-1
CDR3nt: TGCGCCAGCAGCCCGGGACAGAAAAACACTGAAGCTTTCTTT
CDR3aa: CASSPGQKNTEAFF

v_gene: TRBV5-1
abundance: NA
d_gene: TRBD2
j_gene: TRBJ2-7
CDR3nt: TGCGCCAGCAGCTTGGGCGCTAGCGGGGGCTCCTACGAGCAGTACTTC
CDR3aa: CASSLGASGGSYEQYF

v_gene: TRBV12-3/TRBV12-4
abundance: few
d_gene: TRBD1
j_gene: TRBJ2-4
CDR3nt: TGTGCCAGCAGCCCTTCGACAGGGGGCCCGTACTTC
CDR3aa: CASSPSTGGPYF

v_gene: TRBV27
abundance: NA
d_gene: NA
j_gene: TRBJ1-5
CDR3nt: TGTGCCAGCAGTTTTGATGGGCCCCCCAATCAGCCCCAGCATTTT
CDR3aa: CASSFDGPPNQPQHF

v_gene: TRBV7-6
abundance: NA
d_gene: TRBD2
j_gene: TRBJ2-5
CDR3nt: TGTGCCAGCGGAGGGGGACTAGCGGGGCAAGAGACCCAGTACTTC
CDR3aa: CASGGGLAGQETQYF

v_gene: TRBV9
abundance: NA
d_gene: NA
j_gene: TRBJ2-7
CDR3nt: TGTGCCAGCAGCGACCTCGCATCAGGTTACGAGCAGTACTTC
CDR3aa: CASSDLASGYEQYF

v_gene: TRBV7-2
abundance: NA
d_gene: NA
j_gene: TRBJ2-7
CDR3nt: TGTGCCAGCAGCTTAGAGGGGTGGGCAGCCCCCTACGAGCAGTACTTC
CDR3aa: CASSLEGWAAPYEQYF

v_gene: TRBV5-1
abundance: NA
d_gene: TRBD2
j_gene: TRBJ2-2
CDR3nt: TGCGCCAGCAGCTGGGGGACTAGCGGGTCCGGGGAGCTGTTTTTT
CDR3aa: CASSWGTSGSGELFF

v_gene: TRBV29-1
abundance: few
d_gene: TRBD2
j_gene: TRBJ2-1
CDR3nt: TGCAGCGTTGTTCTGTGGGCGCGCTGGACTAGCGGGGGGGATAACTCCTACAATGAGCAGTTCTTC
CDR3aa: CSVVLWARWTSGGDNSYNEQFF

v_gene: TRBV28
abundance: NA
d_gene: TRBD1
j_gene: TRBJ2-7
CDR3nt: TGTGCCAGCAGTTCCGTACCGGGACAGGGGGACTACGAGCAGTACTTC
CDR3aa: CASSSVPGQGDYEQYF

v_gene: TRBV7-2
abundance: NA
d_gene: TRBD2
j_gene: TRBJ2-1
CDR3nt: TGTGCCAGCAGCACCAGACTAGCGGCGAGCTCCTACAATGAGCAGTTCTTC
CDR3aa: CASSTRLAASSYNEQFF

v_gene: TRBV5-8
abundance: NA
d_gene: NA
j_gene: TRBJ1-5
CDR3nt: TGTGCCAGCAGCTTGGACAGGGCTCAGCCCCAGCATTTT
CDR3aa: CASSLDRAQPQHF

v_gene: TRBV20-1
abundance: NA
d_gene: NA
j_gene: TRBJ1-2
CDR3nt: TGCAGTGCTAGGGACAGTGGTGGCTACACCTTC
CDR3aa: CSARDSGGYTF

v_gene: TRBV5-1
abundance: NA
d_gene: NA
j_gene: TRBJ2-3
CDR3nt: TGCGCCAGCAGCTTGGACAGGGCCCGCACAGATACGCAGTATTTT
CDR3aa: CASSLDRARTDTQYF

v_gene: TRBV5-4
abundance: NA
d_gene: TRBD2
j_gene: TRBJ2-3
CDR3nt: TGTGCCAGCAGCTCTCCGGGACTAGCTACAGATACGCAGTATTTT
CDR3aa: CASSSPGLATDTQYF

v_gene: TRBV29-1
abundance: NA
d_gene: NA
j_gene: TRBJ2-2
CDR3nt: TGCAGCGTTGAAGATCGGAACAGGAGATCCACCGGGGAGCTGTTTTTT
CDR3aa: CSVEDRNRRSTGELFF

v_gene: TRBV6-1
abundance: few
d_gene: NA
j_gene: TRBJ1-5
CDR3nt: TGTGCCAGCAGTGCAGCAGGGAGAGGGCAGCCCCAGCATTTT
CDR3aa: CASSAAGRGQPQHF

v_gene: TRBV7-8
abundance: NA
d_gene: TRBD1
j_gene: TRBJ2-3
CDR3nt: TGTGCCAGCAGCTTCGACAGGGGGAGCCTCACAGATACGCAGTATTTT
CDR3aa: CASSFDRGSLTDTQYF

v_gene: TRBV7-8
abundance: once
d_gene: NA
j_gene: TRBJ1-1
CDR3nt: TGTGCCAGCAGCGCCGTCCCCGGTCAAGCTTTCTTT
CDR3aa: CASSAVPGQAFF